The 12 T cell receptor beta chains listed next were all sequenced from one sample in a study of T cells in localized non-small cell lung cancer. Measured with immunoSEQ multiplex PCR; TCRdb has only the in-frame clones, and not every one. The table shows 100,000 to 150,000 clones, with roughly 90% occurring only once. The specimen was peripheral blood, collected before any cancer treatment. These TCRs come from a female donor of 60 years or more with stage I lung adenocarcinoma.

J is TRBJ2-7 and V is TRBV5-1; the D gene is possibly TRBD1 (5 bases). V shed 0 bases and J shed 6 bases, with 10 bases lying between them. The CDR3 extends over 13 amino acids. Germline CDR1 reads SGHRS; CDR2 reads YFSETQ. The CDR3, as DNA: TGCGCCAGCAGCTTGGGGGGTGGGGCCGAGCAGTACTTC. This translates into CASSLGGGAEQYF.

This sequence joins TRBV28 and TRBJ1-5; perhaps TRBD1 as D (6 bases). Trimming took 1 base from V and 4 from J, leaving 8 bases between them. The CDR3 extends over 14 amino acids. Germline CDR1 MDHEN, CDR2 SYDVKM. CDR3 sequence (DNA): TGTGCCAGCAGTTTATCAAGGGGGAATCAGCCCCAGCATTTT. Protein sequence: CASSLSRGNQPQHF.

The chain is built from TRBV9 and TRBJ2-3; the match to TRBD2 covers 8 bases. Germline V gives CDR1 SGDLS, CDR2 YYNGEE. The CDR3 runs to 16 residues. V lost 4 bases, J lost 4 bases, and 11 bases stayed unmatched. This chain's CDR3 is CASSPHMAGGSDTQYF. In nucleotides, the CDR3 is TGTGCCAGCAGCCCCCATATGGCGGGAGGTTCAGATACGCAGTATTTT. Full variable domain (rest looked up from reference TRBV9 and TRBJ2-3): DSGVTQTPKHLITATGQRVTLRCSPRSGDLSVYWYQQSLDQGLQFLIQYYNGEERAKGNILERFSAQQFPDLHSELNLSSLELGDSALYFCASSPHMAGGSDTQYFGPGTRLTVL.

The J gene is TRBJ2-7, the V gene TRBV5-1; D not certain. CDR1 SGHRS and CDR2 YFSETQ come from the germline V gene. The V gene lost 0 bases and the J gene lost 0 bases, with 4 bases spanning the gap. This CDR3 is 13 amino acids long. CDR3 sequence reads: CASSLGISYEQYF. As DNA, the CDR3 is TGCGCCAGCAGCTTGGGGATCTCCTACGAGCAGTACTTC.

The gene calls are TRBV7-9 and TRBJ1-4; 7 positions agree with TRBD1. CDR3 length: 15 residues. After removal of 5 bases from V and 3 bases from J, the junction contained 6 bases not matched to a gene. Germline CDR1 reads SEHNR; CDR2 reads FQNEAQ (reference sequence). The CDR3 loop is CASSNQGGSNEKLFF. CDR3 in DNA: TGTGCCAGCAGCAACCAAGGGGGCTCTAATGAAAAACTGTTTTTT.

The chain couples TRBV30 to TRBJ2-3; D not certain. Germline V lookup: CDR1 GTSNPN, CDR2 SVGIG (reference sequence). CDR3 length: 14 residues. Between the trimmed V and J ends, which lost 1 base and 3 bases, there was a span of 11 bases. CDR3: CAWSAASLTDTQYF. CDR3 in DNA: TGTGCCTGGAGTGCCGCCAGCTTAACAGATACGCAGTATTTT.

The V and J genes are TRBV18 and TRBJ1-3, with D possibly TRBD1 on 6 matching bases. V was cut by 3 bases and J by 4 bases, with 16 bases left in between. From germline, CDR1 is KGHSH and CDR2 LQKENI. The CDR3 contains 16 residues. DNA for the CDR3: TGTGCCAGCTCACCGAGACAGGAACCCGCCGGAAACACCATATATTTT. Translation gives CASSPRQEPAGNTIYF.

This clone is a singleton in its sample. The chain combines TRBV7-2 with TRBJ1-5; no reliable D call. This CDR3 region has 15 residues. V lost 4 bases to trimming and J lost 7 bases, with 17 bases between them. Germline CDR1 SGHTA, CDR2 FQGNSA. CDR3 amino acids: CASSSDFSRPQPQHF. Here the CDR3 DNA reads TGTGCCAGCAGCTCGGACTTCTCTCGTCCCCAGCCCCAGCATTTT.

The chain couples TRBV18 to TRBJ2-3, with 9 bases that match TRBD1. With 4 bases clipped from V and 2 bases from J, the junction kept 4 bases outside the gene matches. Germline V gene lookup returns CDR1 KGHSH and CDR2 LQKENI. The CDR3 runs to 15 residues. CDR3 coding DNA: TGTGCCAGCTCACAGAGGGACAGGGTCACAGATACGCAGTATTTT. This sequence encodes CASSQRDRVTDTQYF. Using reference TRBV18 and TRBJ2-3 for the parts outside the CDR3, the full variable domain is NAGVMQNPRHLVRRRGQEARLRCSPMKGHSHVYWYRQLPEEGLKFMVYLQKENIIDESGMPKERFSAEFPKEGPSILRIQQVVRGDSAAYFCASSQRDRVTDTQYFGPGTRLTVL.

This rearrangement joins TRBV7-2 to TRBJ2-2; 10 bases align to TRBD2. The germline CDR1 and CDR2 sequences are SGHTA and FQGNSA. CDR3 length equals 13 residues. V was pared by 7 bases and J by 9 bases, with 5 bases of the junction left unmatched. CDR3: CASKLAGERELFF. The CDR3 coding sequence is TGTGCCAGCAAGCTAGCGGGAGAAAGGGAGCTGTTTTTT.

On this clone: Sequence at one end of the junction differs from germline and may be a read error. The chain uses TRBV29-1 and TRBJ1-2; TRBD1 might be the D (6 bases). This CDR3 is built from 10 residues. Germline assignment: CDR1 SQVTM and CDR2 ANQGSEA. CDR3 protein: CSVEGGHSLF. Here the CDR3 DNA reads TGCAGCGTTGAGGGGGGACATTCTCTCTTC. Full variable domain (remainder filled in from reference TRBV29-1 and TRBJ1-2): SAVISQKPSRDICQRGTSLTIQCQVDSQVTMMFWYRQQPGQSLTLIATANQGSEATYESGFVIDKFPISRPNLTFSTLTVSNMSPEDSSIYLCSVEGGHSLFGSGTRLTVV.

The genes are TRBV6-5 and TRBJ2-5; maybe TRBD1 (6 bases). The V gene's germline CDR1 is MNHEY and CDR2 SVGAGI. V lost 5 bases and J lost 0, with 7 bases in between. The CDR3 extends over 13 amino acids. The CDR3 sequence is CASSRGYQETQYF. CDR3 nucleotides: TGTGCCAGCAGTAGGGGGTACCAAGAGACCCAGTACTTC.